This T cell receptor (beta chain) was recovered during a study of control samples from healthy donors and cancer patients. The CDR3 runs to 13 residues. Trimming removed 7 bases from V and 8 bases from J; junction bases left unmatched: 5. Germline CDR1 and CDR2: LNHDA and SQIVND (reference sequence). Sequenced by immunoSEQ multiplex PCR; TCRdb stores in-frame clones only, minus some. The sample records about 55,000 clones, 95% to 97% being singletons. The sequence was collected from a woman aged 18-29 years in good health. The rearrangement joins TRBV19 to TRBJ1-4; 9 bases fit TRBD1. The sample was blood. CDR3 sequence reads: CASTDRGGEKLFF. CDR3 DNA sequence: TGTGCCAGTACGGACAGGGGAGGGGAAAAACTGTTTTTT.